The clone carrying this TCR beta chain was observed many times. This entry is derived from a study of regulatory T cells in long-lasting Graves disease. The time point here: newly diagnosed GD, antithyroid drugs for less than 3 months. Extracted PBMC RNA gave rise to the TCR library. Both iRepertoire HTBI primers and Arm-PCR of CDR3 regions were used to build the TCR beta libraries. One entry per CDR3 protein, called by TCRdb with MiXCR from the multiplex PCR reads. The table includes around 400,000 distinct CDR3 sequences, approximately 12% detected once. The CDR3 extends over 16 amino acids. J lost 6 bases, V lost 3 bases, and 6 bases had no gene match. The germline gives CDR1 MDHEN, CDR2 SYDVKM. The same sample was also studied in work on T cells in Graves' hyperthyroidism and ophthalmopathy.

This material consisted of peripheral blood mononuclear cells (PBMCs), taken at new diagnosis, from a patient treated with antithyroid drugs. The chain links TRBV28 to TRBJ1-5; 12 bases map to TRBD1. The TCR originated in a woman aged 18-30 years with Graves disease. DNA of the CDR3: TGTGCCAGCAGTTTGGGGACAGGGGGCGCGGGTCAGCCCCAGCATTTT. This encodes CASSLGTGGAGQPQHF.